Below, 11 T cell receptor beta chains from the same sample are listed, as sequenced in a study of T cell repertoires in cytomegalovirus infection (dated by TCRdb to the late 2010s). No antigen has been identified for these receptors. The sample's treatment or condition label, decoded: in vitro stimulation with specific CMV peptide epitopes to enrich CMV-specific T cells. For sequencing, an Illumina HiSeq 1500 was employed. TCRdb's own reprocessing of the public reads used fastp at Q25 and MiXCR and kept productive beta chains. Each entry is one CDR3 protein sequence, shown with its most common DNA and genes. The sample contains more than 35,000 distinct CDR3 sequences, roughly 49% of them found a single time. Around nine tenths of the sample comes from the top ten. The sample in question was CD8+ T cells from cultured PBMCs, obtained from culture after CMV antigen stimulation. The origin of the receptors is a human donor in good health (CMV status not recorded). Some clones in this sample may be carry-over from other donors' samples.

This clonotype showed up just a few times. The chain employs TRBV27 and TRBJ2-7, with D hard to call. Germline CDR1 MNHEY, CDR2 SMNVEV (reference sequence). The CDR3 is made up of 14 amino acids. V was clipped by 1 base and J by 1 base, with 8 bases between them. The CDR3 is CASSLLGPSYEQYF. The CDR3 bases are TGTGCCAGCAGTTTATTGGGCCCTTCCTACGAGCAGTACTTC.

At least ten counts were recorded for this clonotype. The gene calls are TRBV20-1 and TRBJ2-7, with D possibly being TRBD1 (5 bases). CDR3 length: 11 amino acids. The V gene lost 3 bases and the J gene lost 4 bases, with 7 bases spanning the gap. Germline CDR1 is DFQATT and CDR2 is SNEGSKA (reference sequence). CDR3 amino acids: CSASPGYEQYF. CDR3 DNA sequence: TGCAGTGCTAGTCCAGGGTACGAGCAGTACTTC.

Regarding this clonotype: Sequence at one end of the junction differs from germline and may be a read error. This chain links TRBV6-1 with TRBJ2-1; D ambiguous. This CDR3 contains 14 residues. Germline CDR1 is MNHNS and CDR2 is SASEGT. The CDR3 sequence: CASSDGSSPAFVPF. CDR3 DNA sequence: TGTGCCAGCAGTGACGGTTCTTCCCCCGCTTTTGTCCCCTTC.

J is TRBJ2-2 and V is TRBV7-9, with a tentative D call TRBD1 (6 bases). Germline V gene sequence: CDR1 SEHNR, CDR2 FQNEAQ (reference sequence). This CDR3 has 16 residues. Trimming removed 3 bases from V and 5 bases from J, with 16 bases in between. In nucleotides, the CDR3 is TGTGCCAGCAGCTTGGGGCGAGGACAGATAACCGGGGAGCTGTTTTTT. Encoded protein: CASSLGRGQITGELFF.

Points on this clonotype: At one end, the junction sequence differs from germline, possibly due to a read error. The rearrangement joins TRBV7-8 to TRBJ2-7; D possibly matches TRBD1 or TRBD2 (6 bases each). Germline V gene lookup returns CDR1 SGHVS and CDR2 FQNEAQ. CDR3 length: 16 residues. The CDR3 region is CASSLLHLGGSYVQYF. CDR3 bases: TGTGCCAGCAGCTTACTTCACCTGGGGGGCTCCTACGTGCAGTACTTC. The variable domain in full, completed from reference TRBV7-8 and TRBJ2-7, reads GAGVSQSPRYKVAKRGQDVALRCDPISGHVSLFWYQQALGQGPEFLTYFQNEAQLDKSGLPSDRFFAERPEGSVSTLKIQRTQQEDSAVYLCASSLLHLGGSYVQYFGPGTRLTVT.

Comment on this clonotype: Sequence at one end of the junction differs from germline and may be a read error. The J gene is TRBJ1-3, the V gene TRBV4-1; maybe TRBD1 (5 bases). The CDR3 totals 15 residues. CDR1 and CDR2 from the germline V gene are MGHRA and YSYEKL. The CDR3 loop is CASSQELGDGNTIYF. The DNA for the CDR3 is TGTGCCAGCAGCCAAGAATTGGGGGATGGAAACACCATATATTTT.

This clonotype came up a few times. The chain joins TRBV7-8 to TRBJ2-1; no definite D call. Trimming cost V 2 bases and J 0 bases, with 8 bases left between them. The CDR3 extends over 15 amino acids. Germline V gene sequence: CDR1 SGHVS, CDR2 FQNEAQ. The CDR3, as DNA: TGTGCCAGCAGCTTATGGGGTGGCTCCTACAATGAGCAGTTCTTC. This encodes CASSLWGGSYNEQFF.

The table lists this clonotype with a few counts. The rearrangement joins TRBV4-2 to TRBJ2-2; 9 positions match TRBD2. Trimming cost V 2 bases and J 7 bases; bases outside gene matches: 14. The CDR3 consists of 18 residues. The germline V gene has CDR1 LGHNA and CDR2 YNFKEQ. CDR3 residues: CASSQIGREGPRNGELFF. The CDR3 region has the DNA TGTGCCAGCAGCCAAATCGGGCGGGAGGGCCCTCGTAACGGGGAGCTGTTTTTT.

This clonotype was detected only a few times. The chain combines TRBV10-3 with TRBJ1-1, with D perhaps matching TRBD1 (5 bases). V lost 1 base, J lost 11 bases, and 20 bases lay in between. Germline V gene sequence: CDR1 ENHRY, CDR2 SYGVKD. The CDR3 runs 15 residues. CDR3 sequence: CAISELHRDPWGAFF. CDR3 coding DNA: TGTGCCATCAGTGAGTTGCACCGGGACCCCTGGGGGGCTTTCTTT.

The chain links TRBV6-5 to TRBJ1-6; tentatively, D is TRBD1 (6 bases). Germline V lookup: CDR1 MNHEY, CDR2 SVGAGI. CDR3 length equals 16 residues. The V end was cut by 1 base, the J end by 5 bases, with 12 bases between. The CDR3: CASSYFPQGNNSPLHF. The CDR3 DNA sequence: TGTGCCAGCAGTTACTTCCCACAGGGAAATAATTCACCCCTCCACTTT.

Points on this clonotype: At one end, the junction sequence differs from germline, possibly due to a read error. This chain connects TRBV7-7 to TRBJ2-6; 10 nucleotides line up with TRBD1. Germline V gene lookup returns CDR1 SSHAT and CDR2 FNYEAQ (reference sequence). There are 17 residues in the CDR3. The CDR3 spells CASSSGTGVSGANVLTF. The CDR3 bases are TGTGCTAGCAGCTCAGGGACAGGGGTTTCTGGGGCCAACGTCCTGACTTTC.